Shown below are 21 T cell receptor beta chains from a single sample sequenced in a study of CD8+ T cells in alopecia areata. The sequencing template was cDNA reverse transcribed from extracted RNA. Method: immunoSEQ multiplex PCR; TCRdb's copy keeps in-frame clones and lacks some. The sample carries about 97,000 clones, roughly two fifths recorded once. The sample consisted of CD4+ T cells sorted from blood. Receptor source: a human donor with alopecia areata.

This chain connects TRBV7-2 to TRBJ2-4, with unresolved D. The germline gives CDR1 SGHTA, CDR2 FQGNSA. Trimming stripped 0 bases from V and 8 bases from J, with 11 bases between. The CDR3 runs 14 residues. CDR3 in DNA: TGTGCCAGCAGCTTAGCAGGACGCCGAGACATTCAGTACTTC. It yields the protein CASSLAGRRDIQYF.

This chain joins TRBV30 and TRBJ1-3; TRBD1 matches 7 bases. CDR1 and CDR2 from the germline V gene are GTSNPN and SVGIG (reference sequence). The length of the CDR3 is 15 residues. Trimming took 1 base from V and 3 from J; bases not matched to a gene: 6. CDR3 loop: CAWSGPGQHGNTIYF. CDR3 bases: TGTGCCTGGAGTGGACCGGGACAGCATGGAAACACCATATATTTT.

This clone was observed a few times. The chain employs TRBV29-1 and TRBJ2-5; D not resolved. CDR3 length: 12 residues. CDR1 is SQVTM, CDR2 ANQGSEA, per germline. V gave up 1 base and J gave up 0 bases, with 3 bases separating them. The CDR3 region is CSVEAYQETQYF. In DNA form, the CDR3 reads TGCAGCGTTGAAGCGTACCAAGAGACCCAGTACTTC.

The chain is built from TRBV2 and TRBJ2-1, with TRBD2 matching over 7 bases. J lost 2 bases, V lost 8 bases, and 6 bases had no gene match. Germline V lookup: CDR1 SNHLY, CDR2 FYNNEI. The CDR3 is made up of 14 amino acids. The CDR3 bases are TGTGCCAGCCGATCTAGCGGAGCCTACAATGAGCAGTTCTTC. This codes for CASRSSGAYNEQFF. The entire variable domain, with the rest obtained from reference TRBV2 and TRBJ2-1, is as follows: EPEVTQTPSHQVTQMGQEVILRCVPISNHLYFYWYRQILGQKVEFLVSFYNNEISEKSEIFDDQFSVERPDGSNFTLKIRSTKLEDSAMYFCASRSSGAYNEQFFGPGTRLTVL.

This clone was counted between two and nine times. J is TRBJ2-2 and V is TRBV7-9; D unclear. CDR3 length: 15 amino acids. CDR1 is SEHNR, CDR2 FQNEAQ, per germline (reference sequence). Trimming took off 7 bases at V and 10 bases at J, with 22 bases between the two ends. The CDR3 spells CASNRLGTGASELFF. DNA for the CDR3: TGTGCCAGCAACCGGCTGGGAACGGGCGCGTCGGAGCTGTTTTTT.

This chain links TRBV5-1 with TRBJ2-3; D possibly corresponds to TRBD2 (6 bases). V lost 0 bases and J 4 bases, leaving 15 bases between the germline ends. Germline V gene lookup returns CDR1 SGHRS and CDR2 YFSETQ. The CDR3 sequence is 16 residues long. This chain's CDR3 is CASSLEGGTLADTQYF. CDR3 nucleotide sequence: TGCGCCAGCAGCTTGGAGGGCGGGACGCTCGCAGATACGCAGTATTTT. Based on the CDR3 plus reference TRBV5-1 and TRBJ2-3, the full variable domain is KAGVTQTPRYLIKTRGQQVTLSCSPISGHRSVSWYQQTPGQGLQFLFEYFSETQRNKGNFPGRFSGRQFSNSRSEMNVSTLELGDSALYLCASSLEGGTLADTQYFGPGTRLTVL.

This clone turned up a few times. The V and J genes are TRBV10-2 and TRBJ1-1, with 7 nucleotides matching TRBD1. This CDR3 has 13 residues. Looked up from germline, CDR1 is WSHSY and CDR2 is SAAADI. The V segment lost 6 bases and the J segment 5 bases; nucleotides outside the gene matches: 6. The CDR3 bases are TGCGCCAGCAGATTCGGCAGGGGGACTGAAGCTTTCTTT. Translated: CASRFGRGTEAFF.

The chain has TRBV30 and TRBJ2-2; D is ambiguous. The CDR3 extends over 14 amino acids. The germline gives CDR1 GTSNPN, CDR2 SVGIG (reference sequence). The germline V and J ends were trimmed by 3 bases and 4 bases, with 12 bases remaining between them. CDR3 nucleotide sequence: TGTGCCTGGAGACCCAGACCGGGCACCGGGGAGCTGTTTTTT. This encodes CAWRPRPGTGELFF. Full variable domain (remainder filled in from reference TRBV30 and TRBJ2-2): SQTIHQWPATLVQPVGSPLSLECTVEGTSNPNLYWYRQAAGRGLQLLFYSVGIGQISSEVPQNLSASRPQDRQFILSSKKLLLSDSGFYLCAWRPRPGTGELFFGEGSRLTVL.

V and J are TRBV29-1 and TRBJ2-2, with 7 bases identical to TRBD1. Germline assignment: CDR1 SQVTM and CDR2 ANQGSEA. V trimming: 7 bases; J trimming: 3 bases; junction bases outside the gene matches: 5. The CDR3 runs to 13 residues. CDR3 residues: CSAGGSDTGELFF. The DNA of the CDR3 is TGCAGCGCAGGGGGTAGCGACACCGGGGAGCTGTTTTTT.

The chain couples TRBV20-1 to TRBJ1-2; D is undetermined. Germline loops: CDR1 DFQATT, CDR2 SNEGSKA (reference sequence). Trimming cost V 4 bases and J 4 bases, with 7 bases left between them. The CDR3 is 11 residues long. CDR3 coding DNA: TGCAGTGCTATACAGAGCTATGGCTACACCTTC. This gives the protein CSAIQSYGYTF.

This clone appeared a few times. The V and J genes are TRBV4-2 and TRBJ1-2; D is unresolved. The CDR3 totals 18 residues. Trimming cost V 0 bases and J 3 bases, with 20 bases left between them. The germline V gene has CDR1 LGHNA and CDR2 YNFKEQ. The CDR3 loop reads CASSQDVPGGIRDYGYTF. The DNA for the CDR3 is TGTGCCAGCAGCCAAGATGTCCCGGGCGGGATCCGGGACTATGGCTACACCTTC.

This clone has only a few counts. The rearrangement links TRBV6-1 to TRBJ2-7, with 13 bases aligning to TRBD2. V gave up 4 bases and J gave up 2 bases; unmatched junction bases: 8. Germline V CDR1 and CDR2: MNHNS, SASEGT. CDR3 length: 17 residues. DNA for the CDR3: TGTGCCAGCAGTGGGCCGGGACTAGCGGGACCTACCTACGAGCAGTACTTC. Protein: CASSGPGLAGPTYEQYF.

The chain has TRBV10-3 and TRBJ1-5, with D possibly TRBD1 on 6 matching bases. The V end lost 7 bases, the J end lost 5 bases, and 15 bases lay between the germline ends. Germline V gives CDR1 ENHRY, CDR2 SYGVKD. The CDR3 has 14 residues. The CDR3 loop is CAIKVPGDDQPQHF. The CDR3, as DNA: TGTGCCATCAAGGTACCAGGGGACGATCAGCCCCAGCATTTT.

The gene calls are TRBV27 and TRBJ1-2, with TRBD1 matching over 7 bases. V was clipped by 6 bases and J by 5 bases; unmatched bases: 6. The CDR3 extends over 13 amino acids. Germline CDR1 reads MNHEY; CDR2 reads SMNVEV (reference sequence). Here the CDR3 reads CASRRDSNYGYTF. The CDR3 DNA is TGTGCCAGCAGACGGGACAGCAATTATGGCTACACCTTC.

The V and J genes are TRBV28 and TRBJ1-4, with a tentative D call TRBD1 (6 bases). The germline CDR1 and CDR2 sequences are MDHEN and SYDVKM. V dropped 6 bases and J dropped 5 bases, with 19 bases sitting between them. The CDR3 is 16 amino acids. The CDR3 DNA reads TGTGCCAGCAGCGAAGACGGACAGCTAGCCAATGAAAAACTGTTTTTT. It specifies CASSEDGQLANEKLFF.

This clone was seen more than once but under ten times. The chain uses TRBV28 and TRBJ2-7; D remains ambiguous. The V gene lost 11 bases and the J gene lost 4 bases, with 18 bases spanning the gap. The CDR3 contains 13 residues. The germline CDR1 and CDR2 sequences are MDHEN and SYDVKM. CDR3 nucleotides: TGTGCCGTAGGAATCCGGCTTAATTACGAGCAGTACTTC. This encodes CAVGIRLNYEQYF. Variable domain in full (rest from reference TRBV28 and TRBJ2-7): DVKVTQSSRYLVKRTGEKVFLECVQDMDHENMFWYRQDPGLGLRLIYFSYDVKMKEKGDIPEGYSVSREKKERFSLILESASTNQTSMYLCAVGIRLNYEQYFGPGTRLTVT.

The gene calls are TRBV18 and TRBJ2-7; 8 bases map to TRBD1. Losses at the gene ends were 3 bases for V and 7 bases for J; bases not matched to a gene: 8. CDR1 is KGHSH and CDR2 is LQKENI in the germline V gene. The length of the CDR3 is 14 residues. The CDR3 nucleotides read TGTGCCAGCTCACCCTTAGGACAGGGTGAAGAGCAGTACTTC. As protein: CASSPLGQGEEQYF. Based on the CDR3 plus reference TRBV18 and TRBJ2-7, the full variable domain is NAGVMQNPRHLVRRRGQEARLRCSPMKGHSHVYWYRQLPEEGLKFMVYLQKENIIDESGMPKERFSAEFPKEGPSILRIQQVVRGDSAAYFCASSPLGQGEEQYFGPGTRLTVT.

The chain employs TRBV29-1 and TRBJ2-3; TRBD1 might be the D (6 bases). With 1 base removed from V and 0 bases from J, the gap between germline ends came to 14 bases. The CDR3 runs 16 residues. Germline assignment: CDR1 SQVTM and CDR2 ANQGSEA. The CDR3 spells CSVEGGGPLSTDTQYF. For the CDR3, the DNA is TGCAGCGTTGAAGGAGGGGGTCCCCTTAGCACAGATACGCAGTATTTT.

This chain connects TRBV6-1 to TRBJ1-5, with D possibly TRBD1 on 5 matching bases. The CDR3 extends over 17 amino acids. Germline V gene lookup returns CDR1 MNHNS and CDR2 SASEGT. V shed 0 bases and J shed 3 bases, with 15 bases lying between them. CDR3 loop: CASSEALGVNINQPQHF. The CDR3, as DNA: TGTGCCAGCAGTGAAGCGTTGGGGGTTAATATCAATCAGCCCCAGCATTTT.

This clone has a single count. The V call is TRBV6-1, the J call TRBJ1-5; the match to TRBD1 covers 7 bases. The germline CDR1 and CDR2 sequences are MNHNS and SASEGT. The CDR3 length is 13 residues. The trim removed 6 bases at V and 3 bases at J, leaving 2 bases unmatched. The CDR3 bases are TGTGCCAGCAGGGGACAGCTCAATCAGCCCCAGCATTTT. Amino acids: CASRGQLNQPQHF.

This clone was seen repeatedly, ten times or more. The V call is TRBV6-6, the J call TRBJ2-4; D not resolved. This CDR3 has 13 residues. CDR1 and CDR2 (germline): MNHNY, SVGAGI (reference sequence). Trimming stripped 6 bases from V and 1 base from J, with 7 bases between. The CDR3: CASRESAKNIQYF. CDR3 DNA sequence: TGTGCCAGCAGGGAATCGGCCAAAAACATTCAGTACTTC.